This TCR beta chain was captured in a study of blood T cell repertoires in COVID-19. For the study at large: Samples taken during acute and convalescent COVID-19 were collected in the United States, Italy and Spain.

Profiled with immunoSEQ multiplex PCR; TCRdb holds only in-frame clones, not every one. The sample includes approximately 280,000 clones, 85% to 90% of them seen just once. V dropped 4 bases and J dropped 4 bases, with 10 bases sitting between them. The CDR3 spans 13 residues. Per germline, CDR1 SGHDN and CDR2 FVKESK. The rearrangement uses TRBV14 and TRBJ1-2; D is undetermined. The clonotype originates from a man between 35 and 55 years old with acute or convalescent COVID-19. Sequencing was carried out using peripheral blood. The CDR3 is CASSLNPGYGYTF. The CDR3 DNA is TGTGCCAGCAGCCTAAATCCGGGCTATGGCTACACCTTC.